This TCR beta chain appears in the sequencing data of a study of T cell changes during pregnancy in multiple sclerosis. Germline CDR1 is MNHNS and CDR2 is SASEGT. The CDR3 runs to 16 residues. V gave up 0 bases and J gave up 3 bases; unmatched junction bases: 6. The method was immunoSEQ multiplex PCR; TCRdb's version includes in-frame clones alone and lacks a portion of them. The sample has about 68,000 clones, 90% seen once. The rearrangement joins TRBV6-1 to TRBJ2-5, with 8 bases that match TRBD2. This TCR was recovered from a female donor with multiple sclerosis, enrolled in a pregnancy study. The sample consisted of peripheral blood, taken in the third trimester of pregnancy. The CDR3 spells CASSEAGGGPEETQYF. The CDR3 DNA reads TGTGCCAGCAGTGAAGCAGGCGGGGGGCCGGAAGAGACCCAGTACTTC.